This T cell receptor beta chain emerged from a study of blood T cell repertoires in COVID-19. Study-level background: Samples representing acute and convalescent COVID-19 were sourced from the United States, Italy and Spain. Sources were T cells, B-cell-depleted T cells, or PBMCs; the material itself was cDNA or gDNA.

The J segment lost 4 bases and the V segment lost 6 bases, leaving 4 bases of the junction unmatched. CDR1 is MNHEY and CDR2 is SMNVEV in the germline V gene (reference sequence). The CDR3 contains 14 residues. Study processing details: Cell counts per sample came from amplifying reference gene primers. Sequencing was performed with immunoSEQ multiplex PCR; in TCRdb, only in-frame clones are kept and a portion is missing. V and J calls and clone size are copied from that table; D and trimming were computed from the DNA. The sample has under 130,000 clones, approximately 72% seen once. The sequence derives from a woman aged 70-85 years with acute or convalescent COVID-19. The sequenced sample was peripheral blood. The rearrangement joins TRBV27 to TRBJ2-2; 8 bases align to TRBD1. The CDR3 DNA follows: TGTGCCAGCAGGTGGACAGGGCGCACCGGGGAGCTGTTTTTT. The encoded protein is CASRWTGRTGELFF.